This T cell receptor (beta chain) was sequenced in a study of cytomegalovirus exposure and HLA in healthy donors. The study, taken as a whole, reports: Data from an earlier analysis indicated that most TCR beta V segments were productive either about 90% or about 30% of the time. Later analysis showed most CMV-associated TCR beta chains appearing HLA-restricted.

In the case of this clone: Its matching antigen is unknown.

60 Vbeta and 13 Jbeta primers were used in PCR. Sequencing used immunoSEQ multiplex PCR; TCRdb keeps in-frame clones, though not all of them. The sample shows about 200,000 clones, roughly 80% of them seen only once. Trimming cost V 1 base and J 4 bases, with 24 bases left between them. From germline, CDR1 is SGHAT and CDR2 FQNNGV. This CDR3 contains 19 residues. The chain has TRBV11-2 and TRBJ2-3; D possibly corresponds to TRBD2 (5 bases). The source of this sequence is a woman in her late teens or twenties in good health and CMV-seronegative. Sequenced: PBMCs. The CDR3 DNA is TGTGCCAGCAGCTTAGTTGGTGGGGAGAATTGGAAGTTACCAGATACGCAGTATTTT. Amino acids: CASSLVGGENWKLPDTQYF.